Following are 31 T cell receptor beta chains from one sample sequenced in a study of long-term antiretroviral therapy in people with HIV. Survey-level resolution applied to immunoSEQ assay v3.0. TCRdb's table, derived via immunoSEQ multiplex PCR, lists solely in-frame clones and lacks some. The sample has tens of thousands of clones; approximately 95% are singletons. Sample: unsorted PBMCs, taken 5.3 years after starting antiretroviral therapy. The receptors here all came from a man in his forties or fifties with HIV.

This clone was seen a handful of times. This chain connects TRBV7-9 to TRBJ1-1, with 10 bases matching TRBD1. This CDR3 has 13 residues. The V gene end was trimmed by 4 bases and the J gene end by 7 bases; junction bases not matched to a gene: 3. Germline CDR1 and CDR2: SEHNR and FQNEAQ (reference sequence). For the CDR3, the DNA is TGTGCCAGCAGCTCCCGGGACAGGGGTGAAGCTTTCTTT. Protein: CASSSRDRGEAFF.

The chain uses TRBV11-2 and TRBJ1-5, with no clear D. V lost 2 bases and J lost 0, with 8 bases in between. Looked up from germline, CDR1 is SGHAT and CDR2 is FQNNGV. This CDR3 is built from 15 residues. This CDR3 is CASSLTASSNQPQHF. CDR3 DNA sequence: TGTGCCAGCAGCTTAACAGCTTCTAGCAATCAGCCCCAGCATTTT.

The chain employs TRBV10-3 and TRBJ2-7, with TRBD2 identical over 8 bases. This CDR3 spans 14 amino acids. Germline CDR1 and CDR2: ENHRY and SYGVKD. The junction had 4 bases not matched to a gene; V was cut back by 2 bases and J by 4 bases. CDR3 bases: TGTGCCATCAGTGAGCGGGGGGGTTTTTACGAGCAGTACTTC. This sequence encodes CAISERGGFYEQYF.

The CDR3 bases are TGTGCCAGCAGTCTACTAGCGGGGTCCACAGATACGCAGTATTTT. It translates to CASSLLAGSTDTQYF. V usage is TRBV6-1 and J usage is TRBJ2-3; TRBD2 matches 10 bases. The CDR3 loop spans 15 amino acids. Germline CDR1 reads MNHNS; CDR2 reads SASEGT. Losses at the gene ends were 5 bases for V and 2 bases for J; bases not matched to a gene: 4.

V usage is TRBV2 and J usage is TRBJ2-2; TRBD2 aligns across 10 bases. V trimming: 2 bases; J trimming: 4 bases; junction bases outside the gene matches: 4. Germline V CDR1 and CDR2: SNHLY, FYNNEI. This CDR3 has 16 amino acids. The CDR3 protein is CASSEFLAGVTGELFF. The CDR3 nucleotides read TGTGCCAGCAGTGAATTCCTAGCGGGGGTCACCGGGGAGCTGTTTTTT.

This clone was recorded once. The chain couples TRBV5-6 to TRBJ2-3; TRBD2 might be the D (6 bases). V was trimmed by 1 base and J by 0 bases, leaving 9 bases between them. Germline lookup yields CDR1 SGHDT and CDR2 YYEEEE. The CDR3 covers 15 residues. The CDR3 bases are TGTGCCAGCAGCTTGAAGCGGGTTAGCACAGATACGCAGTATTTT. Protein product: CASSLKRVSTDTQYF.

CDR3 residues: CASAFDRVREKLFF. In DNA, the CDR3 is TGTGCTAGTGCCTTTGACCGGGTTCGGGAAAAACTGTTTTTT. The chain combines TRBV12-5 with TRBJ1-4, with unresolved D. The germline CDR1 and CDR2 sequences are LGHNT and FRNRAP. With 7 bases removed from V and 8 bases from J, the gap between germline ends came to 17 bases. CDR3 length: 14 amino acids.

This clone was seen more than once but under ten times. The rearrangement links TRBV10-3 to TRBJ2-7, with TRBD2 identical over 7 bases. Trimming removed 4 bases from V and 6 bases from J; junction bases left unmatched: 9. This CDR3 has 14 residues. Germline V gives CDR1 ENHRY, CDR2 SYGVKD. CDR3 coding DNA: TGTGCCATCAGTGTTAGTAACTCGGGGGGCGAGCAGTACTTC. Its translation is CAISVSNSGGEQYF.

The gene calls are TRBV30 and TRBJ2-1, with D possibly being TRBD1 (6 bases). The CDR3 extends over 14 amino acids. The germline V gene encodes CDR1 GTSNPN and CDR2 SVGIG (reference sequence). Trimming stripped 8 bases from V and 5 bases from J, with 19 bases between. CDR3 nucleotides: TGTGCCGGCCTTCAGGGGATCAGCGACAATGAGCAGTTCTTC. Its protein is CAGLQGISDNEQFF.

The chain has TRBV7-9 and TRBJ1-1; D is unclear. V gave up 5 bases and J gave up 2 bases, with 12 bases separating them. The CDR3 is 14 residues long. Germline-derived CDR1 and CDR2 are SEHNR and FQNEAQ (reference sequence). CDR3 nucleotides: TGTGCCAGCAGCGTTACGGAAGGTAACACTGAAGCTTTCTTT. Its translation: CASSVTEGNTEAFF.

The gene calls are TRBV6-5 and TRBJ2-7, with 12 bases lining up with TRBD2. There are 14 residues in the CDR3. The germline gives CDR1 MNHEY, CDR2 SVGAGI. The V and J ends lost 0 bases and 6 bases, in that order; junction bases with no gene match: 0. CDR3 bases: TGTGCCAGCAGTTACTCACTAGCGGGGGGCGAGCAGTACTTC. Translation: CASSYSLAGGEQYF.

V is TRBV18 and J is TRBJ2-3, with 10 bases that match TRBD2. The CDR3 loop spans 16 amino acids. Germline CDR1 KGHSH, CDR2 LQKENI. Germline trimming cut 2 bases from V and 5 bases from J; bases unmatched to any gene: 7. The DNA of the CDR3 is TGTGCCAGCTCACCAAGCGGGGGGGCCTTGGGAGATACGCAGTATTTT. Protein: CASSPSGGALGDTQYF.

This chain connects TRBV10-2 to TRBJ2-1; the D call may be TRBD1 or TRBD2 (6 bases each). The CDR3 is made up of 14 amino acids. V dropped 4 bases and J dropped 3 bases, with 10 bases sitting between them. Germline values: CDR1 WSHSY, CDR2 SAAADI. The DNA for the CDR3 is TGCGCCAGCAGTGTGGGGGGACACTACAATGAGCAGTTCTTC. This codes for CASSVGGHYNEQFF.

The CDR3, as DNA: TGTGCCAGCAGCTTACTAGCGGGGGGGCCGAACGAGCAGTACTTC. Protein: CASSLLAGGPNEQYF. This rearrangement joins TRBV7-2 to TRBJ2-7, with TRBD2 matching 12 bases. V dropped 2 bases and J dropped 5; count of bases not matched to a gene: 4. This CDR3 spans 15 amino acids. Germline V gives CDR1 SGHTA, CDR2 FQGNSA.

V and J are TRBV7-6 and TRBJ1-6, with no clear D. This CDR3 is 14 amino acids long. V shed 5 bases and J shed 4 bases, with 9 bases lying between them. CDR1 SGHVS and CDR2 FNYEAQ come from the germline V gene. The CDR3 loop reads CASSTGRYNSPLHF. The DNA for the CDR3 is TGTGCCAGCAGCACCGGGAGGTATAATTCACCCCTCCACTTT.

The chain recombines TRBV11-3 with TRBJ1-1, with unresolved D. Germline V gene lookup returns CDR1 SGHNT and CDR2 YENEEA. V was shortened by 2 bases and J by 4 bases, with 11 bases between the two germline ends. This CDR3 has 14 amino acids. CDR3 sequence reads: CASSLKGGGTEAFF. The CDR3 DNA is TGTGCCAGCAGCTTAAAGGGCGGAGGCACTGAAGCTTTCTTT. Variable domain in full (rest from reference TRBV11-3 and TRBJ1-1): EAGVVQSPRYKIIEKKQPVAFWCNPISGHNTLYWYLQNLGQGPELLIRYENEEAVDDSQLPKDRFSAERLKGVDSTLKIQPAELGDSAVYLCASSLKGGGTEAFFGQGTRLTVV.

CDR3 sequence reads: CASSLRQGKGYEQYF. The DNA for the CDR3 is TGTGCCAGCAGTCTTCGACAGGGGAAGGGGTACGAGCAGTACTTC. The J gene is TRBJ2-7, the V gene TRBV28; 8 nucleotides line up with TRBD1. The germline gives CDR1 MDHEN, CDR2 SYDVKM. The CDR3 extends over 15 amino acids. V was clipped by 5 bases and J by 4 bases; unmatched bases: 10.

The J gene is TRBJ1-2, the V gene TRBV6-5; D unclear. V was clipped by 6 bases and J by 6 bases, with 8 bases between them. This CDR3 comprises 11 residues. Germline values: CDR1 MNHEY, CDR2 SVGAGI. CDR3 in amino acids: CASRAFDGYTF. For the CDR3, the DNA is TGTGCCAGCAGAGCCTTCGATGGCTACACCTTC.

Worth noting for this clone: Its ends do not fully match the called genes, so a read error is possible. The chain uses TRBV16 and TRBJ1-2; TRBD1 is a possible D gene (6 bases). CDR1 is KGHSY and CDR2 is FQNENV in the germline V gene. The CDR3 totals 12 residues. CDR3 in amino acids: CASSQRTADQRF. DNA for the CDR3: TGTGCCAGCAGCCAACGGACAGCAGACCAACGCTTC.

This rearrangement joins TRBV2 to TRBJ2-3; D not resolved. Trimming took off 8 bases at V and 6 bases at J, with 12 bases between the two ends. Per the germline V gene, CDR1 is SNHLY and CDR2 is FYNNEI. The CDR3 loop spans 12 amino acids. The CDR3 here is CASARQRDTQYF. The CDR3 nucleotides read TGTGCCAGCGCCCGCCAGCGCGATACGCAGTATTTT.

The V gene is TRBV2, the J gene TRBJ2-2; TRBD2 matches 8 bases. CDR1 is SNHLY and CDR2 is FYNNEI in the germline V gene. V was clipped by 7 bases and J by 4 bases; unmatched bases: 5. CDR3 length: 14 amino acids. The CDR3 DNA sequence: TGTGCCAGCACCCATAGCGGGGTCACCGGGGAGCTGTTTTTT. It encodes CASTHSGVTGELFF.

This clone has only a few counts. The CDR3: CAWAFPRGEAFF. CDR3 bases: TGTGCCTGGGCCTTCCCCCGCGGAGAGGCTTTCTTT. The chain employs TRBV30 and TRBJ1-1; D ambiguous. Looked up from germline, CDR1 is GTSNPN and CDR2 is SVGIG (reference sequence). The V end lost 5 bases, the J end lost 11 bases, and 18 bases lay between the germline ends. The CDR3 runs to 12 residues.

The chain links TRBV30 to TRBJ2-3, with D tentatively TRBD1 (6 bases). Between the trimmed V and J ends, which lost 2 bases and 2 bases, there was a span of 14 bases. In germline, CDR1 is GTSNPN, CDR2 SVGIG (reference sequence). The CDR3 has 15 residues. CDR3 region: CAWSTNREHTDTQYF. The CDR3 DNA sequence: TGTGCCTGGAGTACGAACAGGGAACACACAGATACGCAGTATTTT.

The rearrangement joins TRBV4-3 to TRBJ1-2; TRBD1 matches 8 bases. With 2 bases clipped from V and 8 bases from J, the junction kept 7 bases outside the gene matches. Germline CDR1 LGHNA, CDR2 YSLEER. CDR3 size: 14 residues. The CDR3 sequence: CASSQLDRVEGYTF. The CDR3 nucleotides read TGCGCCAGCAGCCAACTGGACAGGGTAGAGGGCTACACCTTC.

The DNA for the CDR3 is TGTGCCAGCAGCTTGTGGGTTGGGAAAGGGTCACCCCTCCACTTT. It is translated as CASSLWVGKGSPLHF. J is TRBJ1-6 and V is TRBV5-6; D ambiguous. The CDR3 has 15 amino acids. Germline CDR1 reads SGHDT; CDR2 reads YYEEEE. V was clipped by 1 base and J by 10 bases, with 15 bases between them. Full variable domain (missing parts from reference TRBV5-6 and TRBJ1-6): DAGVTQSPTHLIKTRGQQVTLRCSPKSGHDTVSWYQQALGQGPQFIFQYYEEEERQRGNFPDRFSGHQFPNYSSELNVNALLLGDSALYLCASSLWVGKGSPLHFGNGTRLTVT.

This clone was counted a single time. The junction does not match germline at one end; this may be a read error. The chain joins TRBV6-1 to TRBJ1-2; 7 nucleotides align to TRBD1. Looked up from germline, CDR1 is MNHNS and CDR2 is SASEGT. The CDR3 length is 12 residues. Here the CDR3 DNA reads TGTGCCAGCAGTGGGGACAGCTCGCTCTCCTCCTTC. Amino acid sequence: CASSGDSSLSSF.

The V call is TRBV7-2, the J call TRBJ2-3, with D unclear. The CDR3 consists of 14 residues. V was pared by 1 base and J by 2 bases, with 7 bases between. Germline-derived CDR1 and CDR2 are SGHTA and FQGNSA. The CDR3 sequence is CASSLVRNTDTQYF. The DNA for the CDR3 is TGTGCCAGCAGCTTAGTCAGGAACACAGATACGCAGTATTTT. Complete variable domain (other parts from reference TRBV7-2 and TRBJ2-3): GAGVSQSPSNKVTEKGKDVELRCDPISGHTALYWYRQSLGQGLEFLIYFQGNSAPDKSGLPSDRFSAERTGGSVSTLTIQRTQQEDSAVYLCASSLVRNTDTQYFGPGTRLTVL.

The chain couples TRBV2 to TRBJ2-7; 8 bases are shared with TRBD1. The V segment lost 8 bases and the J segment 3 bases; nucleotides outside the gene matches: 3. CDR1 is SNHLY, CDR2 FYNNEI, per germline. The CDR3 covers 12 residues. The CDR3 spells CASRQGHYEQYF. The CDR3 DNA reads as TGTGCCAGCCGACAGGGGCACTACGAGCAGTACTTC.

CDR3 region: CASSLGDREENQPQHF. CDR3 in DNA: TGCGCCAGCAGCTTGGGAGACAGGGAGGAAAATCAGCCCCAGCATTTT. The chain recombines TRBV5-1 with TRBJ1-5, with TRBD1 matching over 7 bases. This CDR3 region has 16 residues. Germline V gives CDR1 SGHRS, CDR2 YFSETQ. The V and J ends lost 0 bases and 4 bases, in that order; junction bases with no gene match: 7.

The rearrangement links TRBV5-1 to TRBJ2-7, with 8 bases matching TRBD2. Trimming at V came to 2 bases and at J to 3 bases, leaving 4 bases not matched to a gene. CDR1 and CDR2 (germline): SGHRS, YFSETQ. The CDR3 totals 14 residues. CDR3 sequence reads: CASSLSGGGYEQYF. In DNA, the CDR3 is TGCGCCAGCAGCTTATCCGGGGGGGGCTACGAGCAGTACTTC.

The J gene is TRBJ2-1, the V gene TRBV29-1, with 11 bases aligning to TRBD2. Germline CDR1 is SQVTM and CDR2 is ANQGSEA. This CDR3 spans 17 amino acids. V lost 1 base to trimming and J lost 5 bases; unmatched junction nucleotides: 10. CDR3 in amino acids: CSVEGTLTSGADNEQFF. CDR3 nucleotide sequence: TGCAGCGTTGAAGGGACTTTGACTAGCGGGGCCGACAATGAGCAGTTCTTC.